This entry concerns a single T cell receptor (beta chain). Method: immunoSEQ multiplex PCR; TCRdb's copy keeps in-frame clones and lacks some. This sample has under 250,000 clones; roughly 80% occur once, and the top ten carry roughly 5.5%. The data are from a study of cytomegalovirus exposure and HLA in healthy donors. The CDR3 extends over 16 amino acids. Germline V lookup: CDR1 ENHRY, CDR2 SYGVKD. The V end lost 2 bases, the J end lost 2 bases, and 14 bases lay between the germline ends. This chain joins TRBV10-3 and TRBJ2-3, with no clear D. This TCR was sampled from a woman aged 18 to 35 in good health and CMV-seronegative. The sequencing input was PBMCs. The chain's CDR3 is CAISEGFSGATDTQYF. CDR3 bases: TGTGCCATCAGTGAGGGGTTTTCAGGTGCCACAGATACGCAGTATTTT.